The 7 T cell receptor beta chains in this list originate from one sample, sequenced in a study of CD8 T cells in Susac syndrome. An input of about 0.5 to 1 ug of RNA was subjected to reverse transcription using random hexamers. From the immunoSEQ multiplex PCR reads, TCRdb called clonotypes with MiXCR, one entry per CDR3 protein. The sample includes 120,000 or so distinct CDR3 sequences, roughly 96% of them seen just once. The sequenced material came from CD4+ T cells from PBMCs. All receptors come from a human donor in good health.

The V gene is TRBV5-1, the J gene TRBJ1-3, with 7 bases that match TRBD1. J lost 4 bases, V lost 5 bases, and 12 bases had no gene match. CDR3 length equals 16 residues. Germline V gene lookup returns CDR1 SGHRS and CDR2 YFSETQ. CDR3 sequence reads: CASRGQESFSGNTIYF. In nucleotides, the CDR3 is TGCGCCAGCAGAGGACAGGAATCCTTTTCGGGAAACACCATATATTTT.

The V call is TRBV28, the J call TRBJ2-7; D is unclear. CDR1 MDHEN and CDR2 SYDVKM come from the germline V gene. The V and J ends lost 4 bases and 7 bases respectively, with 11 bases between them. The CDR3 covers 12 residues. The CDR3 nucleotides are TGTGCCAGCAGTTCCTCCCCGGTAGAGCAGTACTTC. Amino acids: CASSSSPVEQYF.

This chain connects TRBV9 to TRBJ2-2, with 7 bases fitting TRBD1. Losses at the gene ends were 1 base for V and 4 bases for J; bases not matched to a gene: 10. The CDR3 spans 17 residues. CDR1 SGDLS and CDR2 YYNGEE come from the germline V gene. The CDR3 loop is CASSVLDRVTLTGELFF. Here the CDR3 DNA reads TGTGCCAGCAGCGTACTTGACAGGGTGACACTCACCGGGGAGCTGTTTTTT. Full variable domain (missing parts from reference TRBV9 and TRBJ2-2): DSGVTQTPKHLITATGQRVTLRCSPRSGDLSVYWYQQSLDQGLQFLIQYYNGEERAKGNILERFSAQQFPDLHSELNLSSLELGDSALYFCASSVLDRVTLTGELFFGEGSRLTVL.

The chain carries TRBV18 and TRBJ2-3; D tentatively reads TRBD1 or TRBD2 (5 bases each). V dropped 6 bases and J dropped 1 base, with 11 bases sitting between them. Germline CDR1 reads KGHSH; CDR2 reads LQKENI. The CDR3 is 14 residues long. The CDR3 here is CASSWGPRTDTQYF. The CDR3 bases are TGTGCCAGCTCCTGGGGACCTCGCACAGATACGCAGTATTTT.

The J gene is TRBJ2-4, the V gene TRBV12-3 or TRBV12-4; 11 bases are shared with TRBD1. Germline trimming cut 4 bases from V and 9 bases from J; bases unmatched to any gene: 5. CDR3 length: 14 residues. For the CDR3, the DNA is TGTGCCAGCAGTTGGACAGGGGGCTTGAGCATTCAGTACTTC. It encodes CASSWTGGLSIQYF.

The V call is TRBV28, the J call TRBJ2-7; 8 bases are shared with TRBD1. Germline CDR1 MDHEN, CDR2 SYDVKM. Trimming cost V 7 bases and J 2 bases; bases outside gene matches: 7. CDR3 length: 14 residues. Here the CDR3 DNA reads TGTGCCAGCACCCAGGGGGCGGGAACCTACGAGCAGTACTTC. Its protein product is CASTQGAGTYEQYF. The whole variable domain, filled in from reference TRBV28 and TRBJ2-7, reads DVKVTQSSRYLVKRTGEKVFLECVQDMDHENMFWYRQDPGLGLRLIYFSYDVKMKEKGDIPEGYSVSREKKERFSLILESASTNQTSMYLCASTQGAGTYEQYFGPGTRLTVT.

The V and J genes are TRBV9 and TRBJ2-5, with D perhaps matching TRBD2 (6 bases). V was trimmed by 6 bases and J by 7 bases, leaving 13 bases between them. CDR3 length equals 12 residues. Per the germline V gene, CDR1 is SGDLS and CDR2 is YYNGEE. The CDR3 sequence: CASKSHGGTQYF. The CDR3, as DNA: TGTGCCAGCAAGAGTCACGGGGGGACCCAGTACTTC.